Sequencing of this T cell receptor beta chain was carried out in a study of Graves' ophthalmopathy and Graves' hyperthyroidism. The study recruited hyperthyroidism patients aged 18 to 65 who were newly diagnosed, under 2 months' duration. PBMCs were isolated from a roughly 9.6 ml sample of fresh peripheral blood. The CDR3 runs to 19 residues. V trimming: 1 base; J trimming: 7 bases; junction bases outside the gene matches: 12. Germline values: CDR1 SGHTA, CDR2 FQGTGA. Only a few counts were recorded for this clonotype. Its antigen is not known. Findings and limits, study-wide: The study's model predicted ophthalmopathy progression at 70% to 71% sensitivity and 72% to 75% specificity.

The study amplified TCR beta CDR3 regions using RNA transcripts. HTBI-primed first-round RT-PCR preceded second-round multiplex PCR. Using its own MiXCR run on the multiplex PCR reads, TCRdb lists one record per CDR3 protein. The data contain about 620,000 distinct CDR3 sequences, roughly 20% of them singletons. The V and J genes are TRBV7-3 and TRBJ2-2; TRBD2 matches at 13 bases. This TCR was sampled from a young woman with stable Graves' hyperthyroidism. Some clones in this sample may be carry-over from other donors' samples. Sequenced: peripheral blood. DNA of the CDR3: TGTGCCAGCAGCTTAAACCTACTAGCGGGAGGGACAGGTGGCGGGGAGCTGTTTTTT. Translated, it gives CASSLNLLAGGTGGGELFF.